Listed here are 20 T cell receptor beta chains from one sample, sequenced in a study of T cell responses to AZD1222 COVID-19 vaccine. This table comes from immunoSEQ multiplex PCR, and its TCRdb copy is limited to in-frame clones, with some not included. The data contain about 21,000 clones, approximately 82% of them singletons. The source material was peripheral blood, sampled on day 0 of AZD1222 vaccination. The receptors come from an adult in good health.

The chain carries TRBV3-1 (or the pseudogene TRBV3-2) and TRBJ2-1; 13 bases align to TRBD2. Germline V CDR1 and CDR2: LGHDT, YNNKEL (reference sequence). The CDR3 is made up of 15 amino acids. V lost 5 bases and J lost 7; bases outside the gene matches: 5. The CDR3 DNA sequence: TGTGCCAGCAGCTCCGGGACTAGCGGGAATAATGAGCAGTTCTTC. This encodes CASSSGTSGNNEQFF.

V is TRBV6-4 and J is TRBJ1-1; a weak D match, TRBD1 (5 bases). With 5 bases removed from V and 11 bases from J, the gap between germline ends came to 18 bases. The germline CDR1 and CDR2 sequences are MRHNA and SNTAGT. The CDR3 consists of 13 residues. For the CDR3, the DNA is TGTGCCAGCAGTCAAACCCCCGGGACTGGGGCTTTCTTT. Translated, it gives CASSQTPGTGAFF.

The J gene is TRBJ2-2, the V gene TRBV7-3, with D uncertain. This CDR3 region has 13 residues. V was trimmed by 2 bases and J by 4 bases, leaving 5 bases between them. Germline CDR1 reads SGHTA; CDR2 reads FQGTGA. CDR3 amino acids: CASSLLVTGELFF. The CDR3 region has the DNA TGTGCCAGCAGCTTACTAGTCACCGGGGAGCTGTTTTTT.

The V gene is TRBV2, the J gene TRBJ2-2; D may be TRBD1 or TRBD2 (5 bases each). The length of the CDR3 is 15 residues. Germline-derived CDR1 and CDR2 are SNHLY and FYNNEI. V lost 8 bases, J lost 1 base, and 14 bases lay in between. The CDR3 sequence: CASGGAVLNTGELFF. The CDR3 DNA reads TGTGCCAGCGGGGGAGCGGTGCTGAACACCGGGGAGCTGTTTTTT.

For the CDR3, the DNA is TGTGCCAGCAGCTTAGAGCCAGCGGTCCACCCCACAGATACGCAGTATTTT. Protein: CASSLEPAVHPTDTQYF. The chain has TRBV11-3 and TRBJ2-3, with D possibly matching TRBD2 (5 bases). CDR3 length: 17 residues. Germline assignment: CDR1 SGHNT and CDR2 YENEEA. With 0 bases removed from V and 2 bases from J, the gap between germline ends came to 15 bases.

The chain links TRBV6-1 to TRBJ2-3; D may be TRBD2 (5 bases). The CDR3 is 17 residues long. Germline V gene sequence: CDR1 MNHNS, CDR2 SASEGT. Trimming left V 0 bases short and J 3 bases short, with 16 bases between. CDR3 DNA sequence: TGTGCCAGCAGTGAAGCGCTTGGGTCCGGGGTGACAGATACGCAGTATTTT. Its translation is CASSEALGSGVTDTQYF.

The chain employs TRBV2 and TRBJ2-7, with a tentative D call TRBD1 (6 bases). Trimming stripped 7 bases from V and 2 bases from J, with 15 bases between. Germline V gene sequence: CDR1 SNHLY, CDR2 FYNNEI. The CDR3 is 14 amino acids. This CDR3 is CASTAPGVPYEQYF. CDR3 coding DNA: TGTGCCAGCACCGCACCAGGGGTACCCTACGAGCAGTACTTC. Complete variable domain (other parts from reference TRBV2 and TRBJ2-7): EPEVTQTPSHQVTQMGQEVILRCVPISNHLYFYWYRQILGQKVEFLVSFYNNEISEKSEIFDDQFSVERPDGSNFTLKIRSTKLEDSAMYFCASTAPGVPYEQYFGPGTRLTVT.

V gene TRBV19 combines with J gene TRBJ2-2; TRBD2 might be the D (6 bases). The CDR3 consists of 15 residues. Germline V gene sequence: CDR1 LNHDA, CDR2 SQIVND (reference sequence). Trimming shortened V by 6 bases and J by 5 bases, and 16 bases separated the two germline ends. The DNA for the CDR3 is TGTGCCAGTAGCCAAGGGGACTTGGGAACCGGGGAGCTGTTTTTT. Translated, it gives CASSQGDLGTGELFF.

This sequence joins TRBV3-1 (or the pseudogene TRBV3-2) and TRBJ2-3; D possibly corresponds to TRBD2 (6 bases). This CDR3 is 13 amino acids long. Trimming took 1 base from V and 12 from J, leaving 14 bases between them. Germline V lookup: CDR1 LGHDT, CDR2 YNNKEL (reference sequence). In DNA form, the CDR3 reads TGTGCCAGCAGCCAAGGACTCGTGGGGGGTCAGTATTTT. Translating gives CASSQGLVGGQYF.

V usage is TRBV18 and J usage is TRBJ2-2; 8 bases match TRBD1. This CDR3 spans 13 amino acids. Germline CDR1 and CDR2: KGHSH and LQKENI. Losses at the gene ends were 3 bases for V and 10 bases for J; bases not matched to a gene: 4. CDR3 in amino acids: CASSPGQGEELFF. The CDR3 region has the DNA TGTGCCAGCTCACCCGGACAGGGAGAGGAGCTGTTTTTT. The whole variable domain, remainder taken from reference TRBV18 and TRBJ2-2, is NAGVMQNPRHLVRRRGQEARLRCSPMKGHSHVYWYRQLPEEGLKFMVYLQKENIIDESGMPKERFSAEFPKEGPSILRIQQVVRGDSAAYFCASSPGQGEELFFGEGSRLTVL.

This clone was seen more than once but under ten times. V usage is TRBV5-6 and J usage is TRBJ2-7, with TRBD1 as a possible D gene (5 bases). Germline CDR1 is SGHDT and CDR2 is YYEEEE. CDR3 length: 13 amino acids. The V and J ends lost 2 bases and 5 bases respectively, with 11 bases between them. The CDR3, as DNA: TGTGCCAGCAGCTTCGCAGGGTTCGACGAGCAGTACTTC. Translating it yields CASSFAGFDEQYF.

The rearrangement links TRBV10-3 to TRBJ2-3; D is ambiguous. Trimming pared 8 bases from V and 2 bases from J, leaving 8 bases between. CDR3 length: 12 residues. The germline V gene has CDR1 ENHRY and CDR2 SYGVKD. The CDR3 reads CAIRYNTDTQYF. For the CDR3, the DNA is TGTGCCATCCGCTATAACACAGATACGCAGTATTTT.

This chain links TRBV4-1 with TRBJ2-7; D is undetermined. The V end lost 1 base, the J end lost 3 bases, and 7 bases lay between the germline ends. CDR3 size: 13 residues. Germline-derived CDR1 and CDR2 are MGHRA and YSYEKL. The CDR3 here is CASSQGQLYEQYF. DNA of the CDR3: TGCGCCAGCAGCCAAGGGCAACTCTACGAGCAGTACTTC.

This clone was seen more than once but under ten times. The chain joins TRBV30 to TRBJ2-3, with D uncertain. The CDR3 has 15 amino acids. Germline-derived CDR1 and CDR2 are GTSNPN and SVGIG (reference sequence). Trimming took off 0 bases at V and 0 bases at J, with 10 bases between the two ends. The CDR3 region has the DNA TGTGCCTGGAGTGTAGTTCTGGGGAGCACAGATACGCAGTATTTT. Protein: CAWSVVLGSTDTQYF.

The V call is TRBV28, the J call TRBJ1-1; 10 bases are shared with TRBD1. CDR3 length equals 15 residues. V dropped 4 bases and J dropped 5; count of bases not matched to a gene: 7. The germline V gene encodes CDR1 MDHEN and CDR2 SYDVKM. The CDR3 nucleotides read TGTGCCAGCAGTTCGACAGGGGGCGCGGGGACTGAAGCTTTCTTT. It yields the protein CASSSTGGAGTEAFF. Filled out from reference TRBV28 and TRBJ1-1, the complete variable domain reads DVKVTQSSRYLVKRTGEKVFLECVQDMDHENMFWYRQDPGLGLRLIYFSYDVKMKEKGDIPEGYSVSREKKERFSLILESASTNQTSMYLCASSSTGGAGTEAFFGQGTRLTVV.

V is TRBV19 and J is TRBJ1-5; weak D call: TRBD1 (5 bases). The CDR3 runs to 12 residues. Trimming pared 5 bases from V and 7 bases from J, leaving 9 bases between. In germline, CDR1 is LNHDA, CDR2 SQIVND (reference sequence). CDR3 residues: CASSGGRQPQHF. The CDR3 region has the DNA TGTGCCAGTAGTGGGGGACGGCAGCCCCAGCATTTT.

The chain links TRBV11-2 to TRBJ1-4; TRBD1 matches at 9 bases. CDR3 size: 13 residues. The germline CDR1 and CDR2 sequences are SGHAT and FQNNGV. Trimming removed 5 bases from V and 11 bases from J; junction bases left unmatched: 6. The CDR3 region is CASSPGDRAKLFF. The CDR3 bases are TGTGCCAGCAGCCCGGGGGACAGGGCTAAACTGTTTTTT.

CDR3 sequence reads: CASSLGDQPQHF. CDR3 coding DNA: TGTGCCAGCAGTTTAGGAGATCAGCCCCAGCATTTT. The chain joins TRBV6-5 to TRBJ1-5; D gene uncertain. The CDR3 totals 12 residues. CDR1 and CDR2 from the germline V gene are MNHEY and SVGAGI. Deletions cut 4 bases from V and 5 bases from J, with 6 bases between.

The CDR3 is CASSHTETKDGYTF. The CDR3 bases are TGCGCCAGCAGCCATACAGAGACTAAGGATGGCTACACCTTC. This chain links TRBV4-1 with TRBJ1-2; D gene ambiguous. This CDR3 region has 14 residues. CDR1 and CDR2 from the germline V gene are MGHRA and YSYEKL. Trimming took off 3 bases at V and 6 bases at J, with 14 bases between the two ends.

The rearrangement joins TRBV4-2 to TRBJ2-2; no reliable D call. The CDR3 spans 15 residues. The germline gives CDR1 LGHNA, CDR2 YNFKEQ. The germline V and J ends were trimmed by 0 bases and 5 bases, with 10 bases remaining between them. CDR3 coding DNA: TGTGCCAGCAGCCAAGATCGAACCTATACCGGGGAGCTGTTTTTT. Residues: CASSQDRTYTGELFF.